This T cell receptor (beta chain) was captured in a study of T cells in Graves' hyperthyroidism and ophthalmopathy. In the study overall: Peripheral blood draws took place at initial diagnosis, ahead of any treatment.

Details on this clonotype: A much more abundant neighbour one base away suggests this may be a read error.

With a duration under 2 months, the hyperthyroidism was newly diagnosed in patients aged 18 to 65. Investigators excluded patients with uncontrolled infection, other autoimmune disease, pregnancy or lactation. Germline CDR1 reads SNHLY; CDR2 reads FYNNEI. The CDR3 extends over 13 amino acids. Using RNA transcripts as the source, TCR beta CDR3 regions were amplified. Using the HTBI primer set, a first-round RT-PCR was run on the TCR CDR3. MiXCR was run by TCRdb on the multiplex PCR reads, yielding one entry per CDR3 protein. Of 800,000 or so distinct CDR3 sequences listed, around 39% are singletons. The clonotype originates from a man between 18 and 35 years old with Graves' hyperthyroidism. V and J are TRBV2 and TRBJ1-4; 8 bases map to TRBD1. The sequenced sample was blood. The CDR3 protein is CASIRDRSEKPFF. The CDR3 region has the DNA TGTGCCAGCATCCGGGACAGGAGTGAAAAACCGTTTTTT.